Listed below are T cell receptor beta chains from one sample, sequenced in a study of blood T cell repertoires in COVID-19. The method was immunoSEQ multiplex PCR; TCRdb's version includes in-frame clones alone and lacks a portion of them. The top ten clones hold approximately 16% of a sample with around 30,000 clones, 75% to 80% of them seen once. Input material: peripheral blood. All receptors come from a human donor in a cohort sampled during active COVID-19. Both conserved end residues are part of each CDR3. The order of the fields is CDR3 protein, V gene, J gene.

CDR3aa: CASMRRGLGANVLTF
v_gene: TRBV19
j_gene: TRBJ2-6

CDR3aa: CASSVSSGGARDTQYF
v_gene: TRBV6-4
j_gene: TRBJ2-3

CDR3aa: CASSRQDLTEAFF
v_gene: TRBV14
j_gene: TRBJ1-1

CDR3aa: CATQYRDPISGANVLTF
v_gene: TRBV24-1
j_gene: TRBJ2-6

CDR3aa: CASSQRGTGVDGYTF
v_gene: TRBV7-9
j_gene: TRBJ1-2

CDR3aa: CASSPGTSGGTRAEQYF
v_gene: TRBV7-2
j_gene: TRBJ2-7

CDR3aa: CAGNSGKIDTQYF
v_gene: TRBV2
j_gene: TRBJ2-3

CDR3aa: CSAEQGRVAFF
v_gene: TRBV20-1
j_gene: TRBJ1-1

CDR3aa: CASSSGQWNTEAFF
v_gene: TRBV11-2
j_gene: TRBJ1-1

CDR3aa: CASSSSGRGEQYF
v_gene: TRBV28
j_gene: TRBJ2-7

CDR3aa: CASMSRTEKLAKNIQYF
v_gene: TRBV6-4
j_gene: TRBJ2-4

CDR3aa: CASSLGLLAEKETQYF
v_gene: TRBV5-1
j_gene: TRBJ2-5

CDR3aa: CASSSDRDRGNTIYF
v_gene: TRBV6-5
j_gene: TRBJ1-3

CDR3aa: CASSRGTGGTGELFF
v_gene: TRBV7-6
j_gene: TRBJ2-2

CDR3aa: CASSRGLSGANVLTF
v_gene: TRBV18
j_gene: TRBJ2-6

CDR3aa: CASSYREGAVYGYTF
v_gene: TRBV5-6
j_gene: TRBJ1-2

CDR3aa: CASSQGAGYEQYF
v_gene: TRBV10-2
j_gene: TRBJ2-7

CDR3aa: CSASRLAGFASTDTQYF
v_gene: TRBV20-1
j_gene: TRBJ2-3

CDR3aa: CASRGQYLTANYGYTF
v_gene: TRBV2
j_gene: TRBJ1-2

CDR3aa: CASTTVSGARGYTF
v_gene: TRBV19
j_gene: TRBJ1-2

CDR3aa: CASSGQRRRQYHTEAFF
v_gene: TRBV28
j_gene: TRBJ1-1

CDR3aa: CASSVAKWDRFDNEQFF
v_gene: TRBV9
j_gene: TRBJ2-1

CDR3aa: CASSLATGGNEQFF
v_gene: TRBV11-2
j_gene: TRBJ2-1

CDR3aa: CASSYGQEAFYEQYF
v_gene: TRBV6-2/TRBV6-3
j_gene: TRBJ2-7